Listed below are T cell receptor beta chains from one sample, sequenced in a study of technical replicates of blood from a few donors. Libraries were prepared by immunoSEQ multiplex PCR; TCRdb keeps only in-frame clonotypes and omits some of them. The sample yields around 100,000 clones, 85% to 95% seen once. What was sequenced was T cells isolated from PBMCs. These receptors all stem from a human donor in good health. Both conserved end residues are part of each CDR3. D genes are given only for firm matches. Rows may omit the clone size; those that give it use once, few, many or a size class.

V gene,J gene,D gene,clone size,CDR3 DNA,CDR3 protein
TRBV15,TRBJ2-1,TRBD1,.,TGTGCCACCAGCAGCCGAAACGACAGGGATGGGCAGTTCTTC,CATSSRNDRDGQFF
TRBV5-8,TRBJ2-6,.,.,TGTGCCAGCAGATACCCGGGAACCTCTGGGGCCAACGTCCTGACTTTC,CASRYPGTSGANVLTF
TRBV19,TRBJ1-5,.,.,TGTGCCAGTAGTATAGTAGGGGACAATCAGCCCCAGCATTTT,CASSIVGDNQPQHF
TRBV6-1,TRBJ2-5,TRBD1,.,TGTGCCAGCAGCCCGGACAGGGAAAGCGAAGAGACCCAGTACTTC,CASSPDRESEETQYF
TRBV6-1,TRBJ2-7,.,.,TGTGCCAGCAGTGAATTGGGTGGGAGGACCTACGAGCAGTACTTC,CASSELGGRTYEQYF
TRBV11-3,TRBJ2-1,.,.,TGTGCCAGCAGCTCCGGACTCGGAGAGCAGTTCTTC,CASSSGLGEQFF
TRBV5-8,TRBJ2-2,TRBD2,.,TGTGCCAGCAGCTTTACGGCAAGCGGGAGATCTACCGGGGAGCTGTTTTTT,CASSFTASGRSTGELFF
TRBV5-5,TRBJ1-5,TRBD1,.,TGTGCCAGCAGCTATCCGGGACAGGGGGCATGGAATCAGCCCCAGCATTTT,CASSYPGQGAWNQPQHF
TRBV11-2,TRBJ2-4,TRBD1,few,TGTGCCAGCAGCTTTCAGGGGGTCGCCAAAAACATTCAGTACTTC,CASSFQGVAKNIQYF
TRBV7-3,TRBJ1-6,.,.,TGTGCCAGCAGGTGGCGGTTTCGGCACTATAATTCACCCCTCCACTTT,CASRWRFRHYNSPLHF
TRBV10-3,TRBJ2-1,.,.,TGTGCCATCACCCGGGACTCACTCAATGAGCAGTTCTTC,CAITRDSLNEQFF
TRBV2,TRBJ2-3,TRBD2,.,TGTGCCGGGACTTCGGAGGGAGGGGCAGATACGCAGTATTTT,CAGTSEGGADTQYF
TRBV5-4,TRBJ2-7,TRBD1,once,TGTGCCAGCAGCTTGAGAGGACAGGGGTCTTACGAGCAGTACTTC,CASSLRGQGSYEQYF
TRBV6-4,TRBJ2-5,.,.,TGTGCCAGCAGTGACTCAGCTGGTGCGGGGCAGACCCAGTACTTC,CASSDSAGAGQTQYF
TRBV2,TRBJ2-1,.,once,TGTGCCAGCAGTCCTGCGGGGTACAATGAGCAGTTCTTC,CASSPAGYNEQFF
TRBV15,TRBJ1-5,.,.,TGTGCCACCAGCAGCTACAGGGTAGTTCAGCCCCAGCATTTT,CATSSYRVVQPQHF
TRBV19,TRBJ1-4,.,.,TGTGCCAGTAGTCTCTCTCAGGCCTTCAGGGAAAAACTGTTTTTT,CASSLSQAFREKLFF
TRBV2,TRBJ2-7,.,.,TGTGCCAGCAGTGCTGAGGAGTTC,CASSAEEF
TRBV11-2,TRBJ1-5,.,.,TGTGCCAGCAGCTTAGGCCCAGGGAAGACGAATCAGCCCCAGCATTTT,CASSLGPGKTNQPQHF
TRBV5-1,TRBJ2-7,TRBD2,.,TGCGCCAGCCAGACTAGCGGGAGTCAGAGCGAGCAGTACTTC,CASQTSGSQSEQYF
TRBV11-2,TRBJ1-2,TRBD1,few,TGTGCCAGCAGCGCCGGACAGGGCTTCCTTGATGGCTACACCTTC,CASSAGQGFLDGYTF
TRBV6-6,TRBJ2-3,.,.,TGTGCCAGCAGCCCCCCGGGGGGCAGGACAGATACGCAGTATTTT,CASSPPGGRTDTQYF
TRBV7-9,TRBJ2-1,TRBD2,.,TGTGCCAGCAGCTTAGCACTAGCGGGAGGGGTTGTCAATGAGCAGTTCTTC,CASSLALAGGVVNEQFF
TRBV11-3,TRBJ2-2,.,.,TGTGCCAGCAGCCCTTTCACCGGGGAGCTGTTTTTT,CASSPFTGELFF
TRBV27,TRBJ1-2,TRBD1,.,TGTGCCAGCAGTAGCTCACAGGGGGAAAGGAACTATGGCTACACCTTC,CASSSSQGERNYGYTF
TRBV4-3,TRBJ2-7,.,.,TGCGCCAGCAGCCCCGACCGGCGGGGCGACTACGAGCAGTACTTC,CASSPDRRGDYEQYF
TRBV6-4,TRBJ1-2,.,.,TGTGCCAGCAGTCAGGACAGCTTCTATGGCTACACCTTC,CASSQDSFYGYTF
TRBV5-4,TRBJ2-5,TRBD2,.,TGTGCCAGCAGCTTGGGTAGCGGGAGGGCAGAGACCCAGTACTTC,CASSLGSGRAETQYF
TRBV10-3,TRBJ2-5,TRBD1,.,TGTGCCACAGGGACAGGGGGTGGAGAGACCCAGTACTTC,CATGTGGGETQYF
TRBV5-6,TRBJ2-7,.,.,TGTGCCAGCAGCTTAGGAGGGGGGGGCGCTTACTACGAGCAGTACTTC,CASSLGGGGAYYEQYF